This TCR beta chain was found in a study of T cells after posttransplantation cyclophosphamide. Clones were sequenced by immunoSEQ multiplex PCR, and TCRdb holds only the in-frame ones, with some missing. This repertoire holds about 12,000 clones, and none appear only once. To note about this clone: The antigen is unknown.

General study findings and limits: TRB clonality was highly associated with recipient CMV seropositivity and reactivation. Skin or GI-infiltrating T cells shared few TRB sequences with blood. Donor-recipient repertoire similarity was low at 1-2 months, rising over year one.

A marrow graft followed busulfan-fludarabine conditioning, with cyclophosphamide on days +3 and +4. The TCR was taken from a female patient in her thirties or forties who received an allogeneic stem cell transplant from a related donor, was CMV-positive, and had acute GVHD only. Some T cells may be supplied by the graft donor. Specimen: PBMCs, collected after allogeneic stem cell transplant with posttransplant cyclophosphamide.

For the CDR3, the DNA is TGTGCCACCAGCTTAGGGACTAGCGTTAAGCAGTTCTTC. This translates into CATSLGTSVKQFF. This chain connects TRBV15 to TRBJ2-1; 10 bases are shared with TRBD2. The CDR3 sequence is 13 residues long. The junction had 6 bases not matched to a gene; V was cut back by 5 bases and J by 11 bases. Germline V gene data show CDR1 as LNHNV and CDR2 as YYDKDF (reference sequence).